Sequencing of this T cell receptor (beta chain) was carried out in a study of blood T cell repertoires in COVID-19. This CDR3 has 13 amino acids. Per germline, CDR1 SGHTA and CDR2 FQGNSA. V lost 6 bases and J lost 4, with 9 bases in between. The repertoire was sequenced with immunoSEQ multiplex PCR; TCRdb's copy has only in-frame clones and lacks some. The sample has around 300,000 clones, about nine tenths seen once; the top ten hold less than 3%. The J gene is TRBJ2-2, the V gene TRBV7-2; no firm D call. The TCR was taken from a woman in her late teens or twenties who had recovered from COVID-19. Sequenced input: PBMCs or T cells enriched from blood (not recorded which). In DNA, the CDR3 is TGTGCCAGCAGTTCCACTCGCACCGGGGAGCTGTTTTTT. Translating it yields CASSSTRTGELFF.